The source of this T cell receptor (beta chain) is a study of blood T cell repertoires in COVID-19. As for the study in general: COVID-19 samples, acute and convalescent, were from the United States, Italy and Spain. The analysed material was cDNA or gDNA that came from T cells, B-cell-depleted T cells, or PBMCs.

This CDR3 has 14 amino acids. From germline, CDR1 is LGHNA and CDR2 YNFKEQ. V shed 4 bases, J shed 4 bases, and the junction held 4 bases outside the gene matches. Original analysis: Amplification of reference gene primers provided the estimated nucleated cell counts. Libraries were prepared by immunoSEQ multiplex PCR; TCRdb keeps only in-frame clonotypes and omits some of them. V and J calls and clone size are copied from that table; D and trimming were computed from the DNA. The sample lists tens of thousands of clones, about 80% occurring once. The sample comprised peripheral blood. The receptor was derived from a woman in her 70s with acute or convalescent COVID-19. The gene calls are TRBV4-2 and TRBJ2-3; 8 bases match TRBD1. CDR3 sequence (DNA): TGTGCCAGCAGCCCCAGACAGGGGCCAGATACGCAGTATTTT. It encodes CASSPRQGPDTQYF.